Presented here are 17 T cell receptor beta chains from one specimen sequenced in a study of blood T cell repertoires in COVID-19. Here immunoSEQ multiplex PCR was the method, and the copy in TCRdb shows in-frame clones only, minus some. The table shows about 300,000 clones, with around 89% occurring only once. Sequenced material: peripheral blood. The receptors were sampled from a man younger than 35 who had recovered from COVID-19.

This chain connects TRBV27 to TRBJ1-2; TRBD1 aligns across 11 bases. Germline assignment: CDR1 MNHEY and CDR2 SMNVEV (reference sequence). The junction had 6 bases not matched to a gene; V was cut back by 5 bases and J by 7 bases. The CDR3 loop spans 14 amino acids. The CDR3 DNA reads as TGTGCCAGCAGTCCCGGGACAGGGGGATTTGGCTACACCTTC. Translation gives CASSPGTGGFGYTF.

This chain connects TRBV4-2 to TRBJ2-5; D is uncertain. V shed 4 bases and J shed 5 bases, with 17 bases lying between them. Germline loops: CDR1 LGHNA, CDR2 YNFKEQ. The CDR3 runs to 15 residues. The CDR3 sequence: CASSLGDRQMETQYF. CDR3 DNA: TGTGCCAGCAGCCTCGGAGATCGGCAAATGGAGACCCAGTACTTC.

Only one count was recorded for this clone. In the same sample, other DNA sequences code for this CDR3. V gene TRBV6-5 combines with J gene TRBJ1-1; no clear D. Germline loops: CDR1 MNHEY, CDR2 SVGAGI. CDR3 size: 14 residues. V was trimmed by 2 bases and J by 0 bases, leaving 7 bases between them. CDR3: CASSYGQLNTEAFF. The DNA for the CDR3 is TGTGCCAGCAGTTACGGGCAGCTGAACACTGAAGCTTTCTTT.

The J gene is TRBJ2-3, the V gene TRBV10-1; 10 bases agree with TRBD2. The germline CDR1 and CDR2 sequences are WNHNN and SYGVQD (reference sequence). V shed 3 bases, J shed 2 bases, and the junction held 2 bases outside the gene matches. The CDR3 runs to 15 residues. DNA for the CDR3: TGCGCCAGCAGTGAAAGCGGGGGGGCCACAGATACGCAGTATTTT. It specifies CASSESGGATDTQYF.

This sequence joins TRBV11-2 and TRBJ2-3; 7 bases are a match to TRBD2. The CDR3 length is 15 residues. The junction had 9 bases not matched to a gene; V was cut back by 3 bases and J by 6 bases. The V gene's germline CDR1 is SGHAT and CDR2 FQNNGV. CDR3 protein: CASSFQTSPADTQYF. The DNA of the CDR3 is TGTGCCAGCAGCTTCCAGACTAGCCCCGCGGATACGCAGTATTTT.

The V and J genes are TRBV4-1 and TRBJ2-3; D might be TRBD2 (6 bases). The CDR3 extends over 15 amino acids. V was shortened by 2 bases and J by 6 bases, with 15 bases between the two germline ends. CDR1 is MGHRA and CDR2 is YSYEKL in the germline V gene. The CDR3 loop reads CASSQSASVGDTQYF. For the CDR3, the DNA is TGCGCCAGCAGCCAATCGGCTAGCGTAGGCGATACGCAGTATTTT.

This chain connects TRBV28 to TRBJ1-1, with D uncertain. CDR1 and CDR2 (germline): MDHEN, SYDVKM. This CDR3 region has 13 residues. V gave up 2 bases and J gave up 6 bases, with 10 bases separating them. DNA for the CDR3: TGTGCCAGCAGTTTAATGGCAGGATCTGAAGCTTTCTTT. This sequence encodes CASSLMAGSEAFF.

CDR3 bases: TGTGCCAGCAGCCGGGGGCGACTAGCTATTGAGCAGTTCTTC. Amino acid sequence: CASSRGRLAIEQFF. The chain is built from TRBV3-1 (or the pseudogene TRBV3-2) and TRBJ2-1; TRBD2 might be the D (7 bases). V was shortened by 4 bases and J by 9 bases, with 16 bases between the two germline ends. CDR3 length: 14 amino acids. Germline CDR1 reads LGHDT; CDR2 reads YNNKEL (reference sequence).

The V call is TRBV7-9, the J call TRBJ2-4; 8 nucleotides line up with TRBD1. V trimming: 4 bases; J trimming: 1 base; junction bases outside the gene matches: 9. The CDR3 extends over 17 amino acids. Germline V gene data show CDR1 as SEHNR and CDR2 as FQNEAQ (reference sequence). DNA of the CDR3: TGTGCCAGCAGCTCCTGGGTGGGGGACAGGGCCAAAAACATTCAGTACTTC. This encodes CASSSWVGDRAKNIQYF. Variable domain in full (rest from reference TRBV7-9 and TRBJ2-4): DTGVSQNPRHKITKRGQNVTFRCDPISEHNRLYWYRQTLGQGPEFLTYFQNEAQLEKSRLLSDRFSAERPKGSFSTLEIQRTEQGDSAMYLCASSSWVGDRAKNIQYFGAGTRLSVL.

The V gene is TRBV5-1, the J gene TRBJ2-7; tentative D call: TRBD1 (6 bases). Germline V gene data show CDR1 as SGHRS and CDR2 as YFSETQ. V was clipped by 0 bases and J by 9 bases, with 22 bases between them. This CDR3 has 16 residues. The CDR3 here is CASSLAEDSSSDGQYF. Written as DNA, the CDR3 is TGCGCCAGCAGCTTGGCCGAGGACAGTTCAAGCGACGGGCAGTACTTC.

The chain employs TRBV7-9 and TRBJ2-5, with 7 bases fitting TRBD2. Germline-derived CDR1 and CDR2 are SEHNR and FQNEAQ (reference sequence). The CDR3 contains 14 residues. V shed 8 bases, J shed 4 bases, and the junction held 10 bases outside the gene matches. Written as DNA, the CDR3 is TGTGCCAGCCTTTTGGCGGGGGAAGGAGAGACCCAGTACTTC. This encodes CASLLAGEGETQYF.

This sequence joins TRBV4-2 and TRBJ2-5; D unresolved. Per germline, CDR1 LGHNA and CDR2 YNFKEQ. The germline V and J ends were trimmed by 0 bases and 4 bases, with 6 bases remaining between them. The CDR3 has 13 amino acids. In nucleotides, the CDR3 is TGTGCCAGCAGCCAAGATCTCCGAGAGACCCAGTACTTC. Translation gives CASSQDLRETQYF.

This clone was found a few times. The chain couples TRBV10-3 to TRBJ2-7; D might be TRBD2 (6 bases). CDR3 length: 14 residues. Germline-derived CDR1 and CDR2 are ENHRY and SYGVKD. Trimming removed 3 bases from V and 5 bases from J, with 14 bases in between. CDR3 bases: TGTGCCATCAGTGAAAAATTCCCGGGGGACGAGCAGTACTTC. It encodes CAISEKFPGDEQYF.

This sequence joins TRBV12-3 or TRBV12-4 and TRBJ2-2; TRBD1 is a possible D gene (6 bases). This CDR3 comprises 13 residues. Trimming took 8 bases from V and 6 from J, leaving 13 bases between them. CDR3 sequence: CASLQGAPGELFF. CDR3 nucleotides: TGTGCCAGCTTACAGGGTGCACCCGGGGAGCTGTTTTTT.

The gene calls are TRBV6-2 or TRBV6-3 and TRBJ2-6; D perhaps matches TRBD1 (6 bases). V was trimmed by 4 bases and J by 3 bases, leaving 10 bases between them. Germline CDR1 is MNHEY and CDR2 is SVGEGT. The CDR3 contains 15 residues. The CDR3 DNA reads TGTGCCAGCAGTTTTACAGGGCTTGGGGCCAACGTCCTGACTTTC. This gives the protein CASSFTGLGANVLTF.

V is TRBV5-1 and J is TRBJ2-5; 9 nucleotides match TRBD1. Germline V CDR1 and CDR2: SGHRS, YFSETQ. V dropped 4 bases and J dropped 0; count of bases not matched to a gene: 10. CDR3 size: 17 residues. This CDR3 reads CASSPRDRVLYQETQYF. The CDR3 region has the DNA TGCGCCAGCAGCCCGCGGGACAGGGTTCTGTACCAAGAGACCCAGTACTTC.

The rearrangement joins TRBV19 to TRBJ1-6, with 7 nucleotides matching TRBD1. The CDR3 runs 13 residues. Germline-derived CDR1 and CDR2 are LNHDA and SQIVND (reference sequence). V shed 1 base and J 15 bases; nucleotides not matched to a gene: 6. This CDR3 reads CASSIGWDSHLHF. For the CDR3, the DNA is TGTGCCAGTAGTATAGGTTGGGACAGCCACCTCCACTTT.